The clone carrying this TCR beta chain was seen a handful of times. Its target is not known. The data were taken from a study of T cell responses to AZD1222 COVID-19 vaccine. Assay used: immunoSEQ multiplex PCR; TCRdb lists only in-frame clones, some missing. The sample has 110,000 or so clones, about 88% seen once. Pooled in the analysis were second doses at about 4 or about 12 weeks. The CDR3 sequence is 15 residues long. The germline gives CDR1 SGHTA, CDR2 FQGTGA. Trimming took off 5 bases at V and 4 bases at J, with 17 bases between the two ends. Findings and caveats of the study: The donor group comprised mostly white British people and more females; the analysis possibly underestimated clonal diversity. Repertoire collection took place solely once the T cell response had peaked.

The specimen comprised peripheral blood, sampled 28 days after the second AZD1222 dose. The chain employs TRBV7-3 and TRBJ1-2, with D perhaps matching TRBD1 (6 bases). This TCR came from an adult who received the AZD1222 COVID-19 vaccine. DNA for the CDR3: TGTGCCAGCAGCCAGACACGGGGGCAACTCTATGGCTACACCTTC. Its translation: CASSQTRGQLYGYTF.